This T cell receptor (beta chain) derives from a study of shared clonotypes between healthy human individuals. Study findings and constraints: Deeper or shallower sequencing was expected to change how clonotypes are shared among donors.

A CD45RA+ naive subset and a CD45RA-negative memory subset were split from CD4+ cells. About this clone itself: Its target is not known.

The CDR3 is 12 amino acids. Germline V lookup: CDR1 SGHAT, CDR2 FQNNGV. V shed 1 base and J shed 8 bases, with 6 bases lying between them. In the original analysis: With immunoSEQ giving junction-only sequences and no quality scores, filtering differed. Sequenced by immunoSEQ multiplex PCR; TCRdb stores in-frame clones only, minus some. The DNA was the basis for D and trimming; V, J and clone size are from that table. The data hold over a million clones, with about three quarters observed a single time. V usage is TRBV11-2 and J usage is TRBJ2-1, with D perhaps matching TRBD2 (5 bases). The sample was memory CD4+ T cells sorted from blood. Subset described: CD45RA-negative fraction. The origin of this receptor is a man aged 18 to 29 in good health. The CDR3 DNA reads TGTGCCAGCAGCTTAGTCGGGGATGAGCAGTTCTTC. Translated, it gives CASSLVGDEQFF. Combining the CDR3 with reference TRBV11-2 and TRBJ2-1 gives the whole variable domain EAGVAQSPRYKIIEKRQSVAFWCNPISGHATLYWYQQILGQGPKLLIQFQNNGVVDDSQLPKDRFSAERLKGVDSTLKIQPAKLEDSAVYLCASSLVGDEQFFGPGTRLTVL.